This TCR beta chain emerged from a study of shared clonotypes between healthy human individuals. Study results and caveats: Naive CD4 clonotypes were shared across a handful of donors at roughly 4.6%.

Worth noting for this clone: Its antigen is not known.

CDR1 and CDR2 from the germline V gene are WNHNN and SYGVQD (reference sequence). CDR3 size: 18 residues. The V gene end was trimmed by 2 bases and the J gene end by 1 base; junction bases not matched to a gene: 7. The method was immunoSEQ multiplex PCR; TCRdb's version includes in-frame clones alone and lacks a portion of them. In the table there are over 2,000,000 clones, just over 90% of which are singletons. Terminally differentiated effector memory CD45RA+ cells were excluded from the naive CD8 cells, which were CD45RO-negative and positively selected for CCR7. Sequencing input: naive CD8+ T cells from PBMCs. The TCR originated in a young man in good health. Some clones in this sample may be carry-over from other donors' samples. The chain employs TRBV10-1 and TRBJ2-1; 11 bases fit TRBD2. As DNA, the CDR3 is TGCGCCAGCAGTGAGATCGGGGTAGCGGGAGGGTCCTACAATGAGCAGTTCTTC. It is translated as CASSEIGVAGGSYNEQFF.